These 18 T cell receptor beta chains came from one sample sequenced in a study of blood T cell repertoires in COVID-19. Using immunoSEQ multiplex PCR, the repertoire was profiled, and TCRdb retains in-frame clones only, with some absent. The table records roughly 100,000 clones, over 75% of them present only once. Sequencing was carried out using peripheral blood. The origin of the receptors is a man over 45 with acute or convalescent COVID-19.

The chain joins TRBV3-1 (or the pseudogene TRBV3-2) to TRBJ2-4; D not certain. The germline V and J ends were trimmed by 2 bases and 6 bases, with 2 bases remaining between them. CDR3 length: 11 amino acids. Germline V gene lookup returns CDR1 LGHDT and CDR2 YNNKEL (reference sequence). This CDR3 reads CASSQLNIQYF. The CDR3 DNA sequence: TGTGCCAGCAGCCAACTAAACATTCAGTACTTC.

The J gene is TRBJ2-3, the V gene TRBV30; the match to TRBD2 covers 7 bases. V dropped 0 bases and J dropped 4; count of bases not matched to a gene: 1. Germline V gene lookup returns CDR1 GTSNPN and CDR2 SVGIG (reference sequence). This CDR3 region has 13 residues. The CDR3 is CAWSVRGADTQYF. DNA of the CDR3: TGTGCCTGGAGTGTACGGGGGGCAGATACGCAGTATTTT.

The CDR3, as DNA: TGTGCCTGGAGTCCACAGGTCCGGCAGGACACTGAAGCTTTCTTT. This translates into CAWSPQVRQDTEAFF. This chain connects TRBV30 to TRBJ1-1, with D possibly being TRBD1 (5 bases). Trimming stripped 2 bases from V and 3 bases from J, with 16 bases between. The V gene's germline CDR1 is GTSNPN and CDR2 SVGIG (reference sequence). The CDR3 is 15 residues long.

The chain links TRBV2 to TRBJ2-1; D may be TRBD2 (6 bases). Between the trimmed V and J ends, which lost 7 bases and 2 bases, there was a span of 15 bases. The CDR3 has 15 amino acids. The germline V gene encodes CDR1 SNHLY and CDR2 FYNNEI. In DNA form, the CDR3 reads TGTGCCAGCAATTTGGGACGGGGGACCTACAATGAGCAGTTCTTC. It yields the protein CASNLGRGTYNEQFF.

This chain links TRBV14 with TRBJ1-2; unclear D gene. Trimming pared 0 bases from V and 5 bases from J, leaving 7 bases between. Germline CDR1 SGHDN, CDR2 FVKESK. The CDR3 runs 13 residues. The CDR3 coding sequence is TGTGCCAGCAGCCAAGATGTGGCATATGGCTACACCTTC. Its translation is CASSQDVAYGYTF.

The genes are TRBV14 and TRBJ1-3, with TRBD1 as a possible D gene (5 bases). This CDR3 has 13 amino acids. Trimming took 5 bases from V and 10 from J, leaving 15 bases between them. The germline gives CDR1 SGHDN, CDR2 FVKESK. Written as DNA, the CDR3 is TGTGCCAGCAGCGCCTCACGGGGGGGGACCATATATTTT. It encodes CASSASRGGTIYF.

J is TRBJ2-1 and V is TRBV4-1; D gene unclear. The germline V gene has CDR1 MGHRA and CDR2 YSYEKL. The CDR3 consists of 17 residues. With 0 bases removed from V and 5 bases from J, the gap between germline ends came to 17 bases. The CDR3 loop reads CASSQEVLVESDNEQFF. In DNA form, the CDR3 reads TGCGCCAGCAGCCAAGAGGTGCTGGTAGAGTCGGACAATGAGCAGTTCTTC.

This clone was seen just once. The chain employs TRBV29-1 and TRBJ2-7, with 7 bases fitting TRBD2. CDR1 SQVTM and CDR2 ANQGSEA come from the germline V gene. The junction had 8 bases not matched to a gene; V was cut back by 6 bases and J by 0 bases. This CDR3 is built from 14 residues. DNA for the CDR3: TGCAGCGTCGGGGGGACCGCCAGCTCCTACGAGCAGTACTTC. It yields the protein CSVGGTASSYEQYF.

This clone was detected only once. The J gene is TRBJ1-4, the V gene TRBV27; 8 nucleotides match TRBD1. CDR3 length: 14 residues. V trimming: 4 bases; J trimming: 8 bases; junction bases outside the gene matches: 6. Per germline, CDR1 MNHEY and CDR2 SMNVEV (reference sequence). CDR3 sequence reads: CASSSRQGREKLFF. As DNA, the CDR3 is TGTGCCAGCAGTTCCCGACAGGGGAGAGAAAAACTGTTTTTT.

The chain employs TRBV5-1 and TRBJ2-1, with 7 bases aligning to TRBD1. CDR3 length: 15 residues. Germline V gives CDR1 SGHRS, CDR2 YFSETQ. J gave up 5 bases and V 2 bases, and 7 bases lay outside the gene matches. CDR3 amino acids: CASSFGTARNNEQFF. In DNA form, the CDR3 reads TGCGCCAGCAGCTTCGGGACAGCCCGGAACAATGAGCAGTTCTTC.

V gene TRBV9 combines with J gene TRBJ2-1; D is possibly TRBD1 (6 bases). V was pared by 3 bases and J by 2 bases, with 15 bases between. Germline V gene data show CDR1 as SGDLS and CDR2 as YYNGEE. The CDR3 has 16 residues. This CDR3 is CASSALQGFTYNEQFF. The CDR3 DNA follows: TGTGCCAGCAGCGCCCTACAGGGATTCACCTACAATGAGCAGTTCTTC. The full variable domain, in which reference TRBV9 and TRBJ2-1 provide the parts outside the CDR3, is DSGVTQTPKHLITATGQRVTLRCSPRSGDLSVYWYQQSLDQGLQFLIQYYNGEERAKGNILERFSAQQFPDLHSELNLSSLELGDSALYFCASSALQGFTYNEQFFGPGTRLTVL.

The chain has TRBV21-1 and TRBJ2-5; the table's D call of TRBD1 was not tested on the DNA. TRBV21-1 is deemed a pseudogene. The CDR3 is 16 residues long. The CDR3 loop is CASSKIPRTGQETQYF. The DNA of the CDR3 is TGTGCCAGCAGCAAAATCCCCCGGACAGGGCAAGAGACCCAGTACTTC.

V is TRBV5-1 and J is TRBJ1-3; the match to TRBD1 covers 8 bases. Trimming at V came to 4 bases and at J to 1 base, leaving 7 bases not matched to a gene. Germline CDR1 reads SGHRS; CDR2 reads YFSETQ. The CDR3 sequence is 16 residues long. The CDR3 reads CASSAAGGASGNTIYF. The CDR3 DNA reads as TGCGCCAGCAGCGCGGCAGGGGGCGCTTCTGGAAACACCATATATTTT.

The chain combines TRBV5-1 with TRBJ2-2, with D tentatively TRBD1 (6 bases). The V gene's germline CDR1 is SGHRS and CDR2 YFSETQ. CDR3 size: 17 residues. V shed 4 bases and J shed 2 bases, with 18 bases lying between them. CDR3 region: CASSTTPQGQNTGELFF. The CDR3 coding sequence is TGCGCCAGCAGCACCACCCCACAGGGCCAAAACACCGGGGAGCTGTTTTTT. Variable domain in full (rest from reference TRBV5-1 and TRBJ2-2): KAGVTQTPRYLIKTRGQQVTLSCSPISGHRSVSWYQQTPGQGLQFLFEYFSETQRNKGNFPGRFSGRQFSNSRSEMNVSTLELGDSALYLCASSTTPQGQNTGELFFGEGSRLTVL.

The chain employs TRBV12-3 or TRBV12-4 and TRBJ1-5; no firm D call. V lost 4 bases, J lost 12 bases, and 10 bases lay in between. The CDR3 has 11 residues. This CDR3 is CASSSRVIQHF. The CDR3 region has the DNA TGTGCCAGCAGTTCCCGGGTCATCCAGCATTTT.

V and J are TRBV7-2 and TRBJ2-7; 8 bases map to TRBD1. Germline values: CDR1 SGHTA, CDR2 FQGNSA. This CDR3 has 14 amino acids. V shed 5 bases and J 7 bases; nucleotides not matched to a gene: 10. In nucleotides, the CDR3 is TGTGCCAGCAGCCTCCAGGGGGCAGGAGAAGAGCAGTACTTC. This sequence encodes CASSLQGAGEEQYF.

CDR3: CASSPSGVAGEGISYNEQFF. CDR3 sequence (DNA): TGCGCCAGCAGCCCTTCCGGGGTAGCGGGAGAGGGTATCTCCTACAATGAGCAGTTCTTC. The chain employs TRBV5-1 and TRBJ2-1; 9 bases align to TRBD2. Germline V gene lookup returns CDR1 SGHRS and CDR2 YFSETQ. V lost 4 bases and J lost 0; bases outside the gene matches: 17. CDR3 length: 20 residues.

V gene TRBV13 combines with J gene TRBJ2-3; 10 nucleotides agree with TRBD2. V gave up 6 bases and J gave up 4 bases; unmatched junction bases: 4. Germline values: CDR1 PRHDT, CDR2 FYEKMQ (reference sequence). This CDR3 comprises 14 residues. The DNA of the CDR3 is TGTGCCAGCAGATGGAGCGGGAGGGCAGATACGCAGTATTTT. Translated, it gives CASRWSGRADTQYF.